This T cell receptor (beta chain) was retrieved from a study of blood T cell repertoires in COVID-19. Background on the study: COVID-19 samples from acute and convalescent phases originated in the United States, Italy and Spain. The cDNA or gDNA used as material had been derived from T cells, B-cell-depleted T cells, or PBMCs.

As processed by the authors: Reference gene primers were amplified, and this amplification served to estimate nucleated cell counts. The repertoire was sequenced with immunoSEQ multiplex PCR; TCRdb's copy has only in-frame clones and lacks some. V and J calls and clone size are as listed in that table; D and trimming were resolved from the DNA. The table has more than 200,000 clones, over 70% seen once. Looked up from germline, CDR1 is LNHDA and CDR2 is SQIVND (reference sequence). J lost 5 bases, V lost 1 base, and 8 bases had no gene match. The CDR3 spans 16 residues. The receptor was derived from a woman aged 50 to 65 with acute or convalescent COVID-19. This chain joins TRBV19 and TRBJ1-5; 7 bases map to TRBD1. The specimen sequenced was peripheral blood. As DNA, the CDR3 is TGTGCCAGTAGTATAGGCCCCGACAGGGTGCATCAGCCCCAGCATTTT. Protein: CASSIGPDRVHQPQHF.